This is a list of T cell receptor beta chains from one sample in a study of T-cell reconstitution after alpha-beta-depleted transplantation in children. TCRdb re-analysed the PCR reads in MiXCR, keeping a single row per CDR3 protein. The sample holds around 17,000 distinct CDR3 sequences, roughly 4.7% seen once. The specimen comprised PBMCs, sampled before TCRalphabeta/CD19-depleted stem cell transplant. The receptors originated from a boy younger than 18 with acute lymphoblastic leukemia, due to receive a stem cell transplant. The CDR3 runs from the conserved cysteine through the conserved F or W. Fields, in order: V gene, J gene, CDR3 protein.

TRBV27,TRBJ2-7,CASSAIAGGTYEQYF
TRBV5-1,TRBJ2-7,CASSQTSFRVEQYF
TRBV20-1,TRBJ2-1,CSAPILPPLNEQFF
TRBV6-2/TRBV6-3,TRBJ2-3,CASSYLSGGSTDTQYF
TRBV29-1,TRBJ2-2,CSVEGLAGGKIF
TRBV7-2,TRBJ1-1,CASSLRTDYMLNTEAFF
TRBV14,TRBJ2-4,CASSPQGRQNIQYF
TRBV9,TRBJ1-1,CASSPGTQNTEAFF
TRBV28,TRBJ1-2,CASSLQAPPYGYTF
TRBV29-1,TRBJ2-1,CSVETGGLYEQFF
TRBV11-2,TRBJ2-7,CASSFRRRDDKLEQYF
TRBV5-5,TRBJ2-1,CASSFLAGFYNEQFF
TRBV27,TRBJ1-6,CASSPTGYNSPLHF
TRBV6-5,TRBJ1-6,CASFPYRALNSPLHF
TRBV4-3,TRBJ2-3,CASSLEPGGLPADTQYF